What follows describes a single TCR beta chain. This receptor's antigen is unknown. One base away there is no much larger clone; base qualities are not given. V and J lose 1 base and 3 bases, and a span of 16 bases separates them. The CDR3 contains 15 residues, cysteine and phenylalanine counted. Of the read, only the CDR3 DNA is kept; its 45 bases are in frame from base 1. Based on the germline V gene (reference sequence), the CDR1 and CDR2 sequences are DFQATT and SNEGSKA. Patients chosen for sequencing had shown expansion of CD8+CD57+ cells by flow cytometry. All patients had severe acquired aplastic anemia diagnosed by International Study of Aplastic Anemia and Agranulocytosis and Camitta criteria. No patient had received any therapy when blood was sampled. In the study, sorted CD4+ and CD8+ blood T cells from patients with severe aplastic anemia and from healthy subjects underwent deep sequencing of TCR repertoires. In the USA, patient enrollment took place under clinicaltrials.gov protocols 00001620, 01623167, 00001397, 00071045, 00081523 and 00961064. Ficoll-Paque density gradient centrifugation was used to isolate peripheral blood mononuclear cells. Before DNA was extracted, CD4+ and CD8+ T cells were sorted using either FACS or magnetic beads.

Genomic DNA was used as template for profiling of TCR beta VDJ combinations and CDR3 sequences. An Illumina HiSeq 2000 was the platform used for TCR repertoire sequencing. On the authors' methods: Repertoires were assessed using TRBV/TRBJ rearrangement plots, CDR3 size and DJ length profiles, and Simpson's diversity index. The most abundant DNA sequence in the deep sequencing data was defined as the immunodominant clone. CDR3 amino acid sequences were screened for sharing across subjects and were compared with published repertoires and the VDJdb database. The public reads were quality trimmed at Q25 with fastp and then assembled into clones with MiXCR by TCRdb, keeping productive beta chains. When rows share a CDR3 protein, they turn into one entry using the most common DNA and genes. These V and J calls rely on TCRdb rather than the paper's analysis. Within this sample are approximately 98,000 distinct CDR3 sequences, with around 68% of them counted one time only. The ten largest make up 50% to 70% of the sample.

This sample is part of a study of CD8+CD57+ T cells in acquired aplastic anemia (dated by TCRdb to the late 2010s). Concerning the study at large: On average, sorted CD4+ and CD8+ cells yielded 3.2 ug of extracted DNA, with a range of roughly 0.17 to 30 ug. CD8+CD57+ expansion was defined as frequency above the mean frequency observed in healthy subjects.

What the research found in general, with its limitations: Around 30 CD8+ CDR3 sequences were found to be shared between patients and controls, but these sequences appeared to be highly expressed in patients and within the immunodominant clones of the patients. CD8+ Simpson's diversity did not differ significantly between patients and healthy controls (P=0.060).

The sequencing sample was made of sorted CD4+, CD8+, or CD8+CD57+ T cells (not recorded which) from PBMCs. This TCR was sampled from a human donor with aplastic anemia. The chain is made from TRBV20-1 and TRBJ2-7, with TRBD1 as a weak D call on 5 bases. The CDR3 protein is CSARVPAGLNYEQYF. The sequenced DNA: TGCAGTGCTAGAGTTCCGGCAGGGCTCAACTACGAGCAGTACTTC.